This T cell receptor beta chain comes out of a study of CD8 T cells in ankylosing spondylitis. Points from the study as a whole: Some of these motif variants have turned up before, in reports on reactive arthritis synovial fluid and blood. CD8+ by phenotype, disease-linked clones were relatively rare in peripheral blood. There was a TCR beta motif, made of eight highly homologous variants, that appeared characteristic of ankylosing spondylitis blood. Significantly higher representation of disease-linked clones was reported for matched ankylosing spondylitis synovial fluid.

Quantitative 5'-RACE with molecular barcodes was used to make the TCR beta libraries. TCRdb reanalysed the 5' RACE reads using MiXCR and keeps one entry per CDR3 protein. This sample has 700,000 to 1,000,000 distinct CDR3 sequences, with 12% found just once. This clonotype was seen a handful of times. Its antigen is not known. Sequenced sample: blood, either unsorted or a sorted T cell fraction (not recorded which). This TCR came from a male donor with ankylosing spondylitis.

The CDR3 DNA reads as TGCGCCAGCCTACCCGCCGGGGGAGATACGCAGTATTTT. As protein: CASLPAGGDTQYF. The rearrangement joins TRBV5-1 to TRBJ2-3, with a tentative D call TRBD2 (6 bases). Trimming cost V 7 bases and J 5 bases, with 14 bases left between them. From germline, CDR1 is SGHRS and CDR2 YFSETQ. This CDR3 contains 13 residues.